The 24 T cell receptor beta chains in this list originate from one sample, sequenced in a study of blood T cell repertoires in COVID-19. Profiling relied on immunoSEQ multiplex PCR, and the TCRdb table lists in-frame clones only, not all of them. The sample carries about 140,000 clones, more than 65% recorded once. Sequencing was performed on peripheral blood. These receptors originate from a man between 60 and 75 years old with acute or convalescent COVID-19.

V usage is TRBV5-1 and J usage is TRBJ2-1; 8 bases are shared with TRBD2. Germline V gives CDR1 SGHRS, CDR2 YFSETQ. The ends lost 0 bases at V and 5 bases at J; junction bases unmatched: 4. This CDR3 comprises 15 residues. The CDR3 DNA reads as TGCGCCAGCAGCTTGGTTGCGGGAGGTAACAATGAGCAGTTCTTC. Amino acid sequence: CASSLVAGGNNEQFF.

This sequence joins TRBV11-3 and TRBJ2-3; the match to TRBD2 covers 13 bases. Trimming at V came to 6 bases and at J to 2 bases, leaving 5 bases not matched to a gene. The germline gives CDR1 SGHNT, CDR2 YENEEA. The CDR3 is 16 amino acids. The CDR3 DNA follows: TGTGCCAGCAGTCAGGGGACTAGCGGGGTCACAGATACGCAGTATTTT. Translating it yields CASSQGTSGVTDTQYF.

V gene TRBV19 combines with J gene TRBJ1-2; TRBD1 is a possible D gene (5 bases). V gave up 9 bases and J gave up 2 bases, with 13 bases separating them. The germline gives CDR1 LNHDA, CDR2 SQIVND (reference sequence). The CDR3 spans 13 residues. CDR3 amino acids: CASVLRENYGYTF. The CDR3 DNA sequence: TGTGCCAGCGTACTCAGGGAAAACTATGGCTACACCTTC.

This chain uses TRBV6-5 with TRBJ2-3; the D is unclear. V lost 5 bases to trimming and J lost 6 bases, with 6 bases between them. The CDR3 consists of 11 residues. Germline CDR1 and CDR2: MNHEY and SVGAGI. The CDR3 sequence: CASSIYDTQYF. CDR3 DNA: TGTGCCAGCAGTATATATGATACGCAGTATTTT.

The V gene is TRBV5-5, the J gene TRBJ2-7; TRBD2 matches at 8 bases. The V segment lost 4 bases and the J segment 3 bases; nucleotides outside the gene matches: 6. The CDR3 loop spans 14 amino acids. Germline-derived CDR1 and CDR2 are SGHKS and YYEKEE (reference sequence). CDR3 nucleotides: TGTGCCAGCAGCGGCTCCGGGACTAGCTACGAGCAGTACTTC. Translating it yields CASSGSGTSYEQYF. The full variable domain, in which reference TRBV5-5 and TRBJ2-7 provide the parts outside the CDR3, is DAGVTQSPTHLIKTRGQQVTLRCSPISGHKSVSWYQQVLGQGPQFIFQYYEKEERGRGNFPDRFSARQFPNYSSELNVNALLLGDSALYLCASSGSGTSYEQYFGPGTRLTVT.

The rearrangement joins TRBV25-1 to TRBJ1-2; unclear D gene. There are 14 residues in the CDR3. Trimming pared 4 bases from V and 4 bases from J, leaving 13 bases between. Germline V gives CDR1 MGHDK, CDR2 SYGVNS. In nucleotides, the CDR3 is TGTGCCAGCAGTGCGGTTACCTCGGTCTATGGCTACACCTTC. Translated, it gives CASSAVTSVYGYTF.

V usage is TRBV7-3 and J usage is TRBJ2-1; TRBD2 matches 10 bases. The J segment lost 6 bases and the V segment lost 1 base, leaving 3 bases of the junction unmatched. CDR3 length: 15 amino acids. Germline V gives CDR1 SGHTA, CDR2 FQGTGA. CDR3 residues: CASSLRLAGVNEQFF. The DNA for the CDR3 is TGTGCCAGCAGCTTAAGGCTAGCGGGAGTCAATGAGCAGTTCTTC.

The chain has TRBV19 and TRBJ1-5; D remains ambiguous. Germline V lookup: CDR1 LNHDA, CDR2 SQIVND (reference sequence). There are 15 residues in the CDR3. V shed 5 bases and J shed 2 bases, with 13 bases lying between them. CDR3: CASSPGSVGNQPQHF. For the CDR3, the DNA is TGTGCCAGTAGTCCCGGTTCTGTGGGCAATCAGCCCCAGCATTTT.

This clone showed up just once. As DNA, the CDR3 is TGCGCCAGCAGTGAATCACTAGCGGGAAATGAGCAGTTCTTC. It codes for CASSESLAGNEQFF. V and J are TRBV10-2 and TRBJ2-1, with 10 nucleotides matching TRBD2. V was pared by 3 bases and J by 7 bases, with 3 bases of the junction left unmatched. Germline CDR1 reads WSHSY; CDR2 reads SAAADI. The length of the CDR3 is 14 residues.

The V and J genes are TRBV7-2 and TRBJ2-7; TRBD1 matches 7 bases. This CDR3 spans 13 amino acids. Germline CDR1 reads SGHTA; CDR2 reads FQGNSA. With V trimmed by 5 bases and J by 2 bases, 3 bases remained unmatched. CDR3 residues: CASSRDSPYEQYF. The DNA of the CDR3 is TGTGCCAGCAGCAGGGACAGCCCCTACGAGCAGTACTTC.

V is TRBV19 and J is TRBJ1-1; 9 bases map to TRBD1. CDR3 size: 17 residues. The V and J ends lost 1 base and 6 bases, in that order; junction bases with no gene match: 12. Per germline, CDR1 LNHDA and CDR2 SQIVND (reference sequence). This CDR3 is CASSIGTGVWAYSEAFF. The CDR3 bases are TGTGCCAGTAGTATAGGGACAGGGGTTTGGGCGTACTCTGAAGCTTTCTTT.

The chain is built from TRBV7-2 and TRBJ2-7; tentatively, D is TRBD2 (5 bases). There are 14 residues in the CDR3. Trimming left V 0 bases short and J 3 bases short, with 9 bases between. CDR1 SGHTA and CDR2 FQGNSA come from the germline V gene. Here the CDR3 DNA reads TGTGCCAGCAGCTTAGCGCAGCGGAACTACGAGCAGTACTTC. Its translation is CASSLAQRNYEQYF.

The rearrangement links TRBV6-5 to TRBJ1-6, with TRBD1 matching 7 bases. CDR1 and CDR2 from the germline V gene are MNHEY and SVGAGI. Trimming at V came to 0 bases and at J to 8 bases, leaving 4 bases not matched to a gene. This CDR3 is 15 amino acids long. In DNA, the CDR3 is TGTGCCAGCAGTTACTCGCGAACAGGGGATTCACCCCTCCACTTT. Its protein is CASSYSRTGDSPLHF.

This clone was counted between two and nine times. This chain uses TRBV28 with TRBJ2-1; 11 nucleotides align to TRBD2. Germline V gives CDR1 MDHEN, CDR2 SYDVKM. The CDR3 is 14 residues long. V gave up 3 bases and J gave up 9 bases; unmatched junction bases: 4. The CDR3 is CASSLGLAGGEQFF. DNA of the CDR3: TGTGCCAGCAGTTTGGGTCTAGCGGGAGGTGAGCAGTTCTTC.

Written as DNA, the CDR3 is TGTGCCAGCAGCTTCGCGGGGGACATCCTAGAAGAGCAGTACTTC. Its protein product is CASSFAGDILEEQYF. The chain couples TRBV7-9 to TRBJ2-7; D perhaps matches TRBD2 (7 bases). V lost 3 bases, J lost 7 bases, and 19 bases lay in between. The CDR3 runs 15 residues. Germline V gives CDR1 SEHNR, CDR2 FQNEAQ (reference sequence).

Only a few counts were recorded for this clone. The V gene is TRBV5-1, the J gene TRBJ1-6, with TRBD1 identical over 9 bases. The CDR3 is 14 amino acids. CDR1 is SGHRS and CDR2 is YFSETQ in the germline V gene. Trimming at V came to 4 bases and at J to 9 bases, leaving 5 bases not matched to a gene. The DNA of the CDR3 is TGCGCCAGCAGCCGGGACAGGGAGGGTTCACCCCTCCACTTT. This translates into CASSRDREGSPLHF.

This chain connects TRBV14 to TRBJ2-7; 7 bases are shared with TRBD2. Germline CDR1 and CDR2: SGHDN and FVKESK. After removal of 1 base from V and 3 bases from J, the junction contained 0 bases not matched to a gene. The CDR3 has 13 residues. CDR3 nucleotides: TGTGCCAGCAGCCAAGTAGCGGGCTACGAGCAGTACTTC. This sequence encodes CASSQVAGYEQYF.

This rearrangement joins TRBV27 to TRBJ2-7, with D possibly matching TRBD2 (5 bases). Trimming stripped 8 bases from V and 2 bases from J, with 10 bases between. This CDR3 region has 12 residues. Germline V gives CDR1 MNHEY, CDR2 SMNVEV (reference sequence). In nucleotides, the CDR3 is TGTGCCAGCTCCCGGGGTCCCTACGAGCAGTACTTC. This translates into CASSRGPYEQYF.

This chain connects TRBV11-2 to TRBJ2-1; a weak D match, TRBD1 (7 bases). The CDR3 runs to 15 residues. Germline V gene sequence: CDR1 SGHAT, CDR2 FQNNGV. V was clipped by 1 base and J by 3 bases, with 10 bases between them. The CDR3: CASSLVQGGYNEQFF. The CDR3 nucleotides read TGTGCCAGCAGCTTAGTGCAGGGGGGCTACAATGAGCAGTTCTTC.

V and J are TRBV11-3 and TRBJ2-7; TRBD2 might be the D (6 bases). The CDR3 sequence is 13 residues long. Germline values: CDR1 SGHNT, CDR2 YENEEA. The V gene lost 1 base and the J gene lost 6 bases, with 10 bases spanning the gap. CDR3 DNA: TGTGCCAGCAGCTTAGGGTATAGCGGCGAGCAGTACTTC. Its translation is CASSLGYSGEQYF.

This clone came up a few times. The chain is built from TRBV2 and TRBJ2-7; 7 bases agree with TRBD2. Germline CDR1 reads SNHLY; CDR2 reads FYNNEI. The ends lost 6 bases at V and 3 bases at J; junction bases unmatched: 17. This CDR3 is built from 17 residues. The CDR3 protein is CASRASGINPQYYEQYF. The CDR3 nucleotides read TGTGCCAGCAGGGCTAGCGGTATTAATCCTCAGTACTACGAGCAGTACTTC.

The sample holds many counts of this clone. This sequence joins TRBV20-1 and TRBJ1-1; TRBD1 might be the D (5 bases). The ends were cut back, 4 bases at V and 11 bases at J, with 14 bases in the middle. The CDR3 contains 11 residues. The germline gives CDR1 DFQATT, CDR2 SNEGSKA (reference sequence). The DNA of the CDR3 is TGCAGTGCTACTAGGGAGGGGACGGCTTTCTTT. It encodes CSATREGTAFF.

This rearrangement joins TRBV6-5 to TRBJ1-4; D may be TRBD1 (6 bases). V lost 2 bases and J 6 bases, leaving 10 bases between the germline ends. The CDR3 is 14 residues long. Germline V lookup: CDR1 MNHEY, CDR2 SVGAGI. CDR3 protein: CASSYRGGDEKLFF. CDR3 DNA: TGTGCCAGCAGTTACAGGGGGGGGGATGAAAAACTGTTTTTT.

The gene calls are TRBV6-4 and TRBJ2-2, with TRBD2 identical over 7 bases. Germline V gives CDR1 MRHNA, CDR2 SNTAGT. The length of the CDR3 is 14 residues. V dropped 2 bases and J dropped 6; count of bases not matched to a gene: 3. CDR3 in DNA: TGTGCCAGCAGTGACCCCCGGGGGGCCGGGGAGCTGTTTTTT. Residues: CASSDPRGAGELFF.